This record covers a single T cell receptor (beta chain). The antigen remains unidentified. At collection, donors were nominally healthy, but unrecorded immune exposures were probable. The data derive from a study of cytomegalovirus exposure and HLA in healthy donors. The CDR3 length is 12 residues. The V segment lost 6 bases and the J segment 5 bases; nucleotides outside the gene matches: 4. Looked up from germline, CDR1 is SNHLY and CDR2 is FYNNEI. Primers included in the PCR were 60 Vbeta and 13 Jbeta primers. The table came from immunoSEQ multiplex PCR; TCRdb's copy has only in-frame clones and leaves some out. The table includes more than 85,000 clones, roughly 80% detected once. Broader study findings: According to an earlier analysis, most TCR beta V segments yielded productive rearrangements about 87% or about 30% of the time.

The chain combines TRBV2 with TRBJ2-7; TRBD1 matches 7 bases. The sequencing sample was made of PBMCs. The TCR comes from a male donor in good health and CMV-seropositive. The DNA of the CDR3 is TGTGCCAGCAGCCCGGGACAGAACGAGCAGTACTTC. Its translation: CASSPGQNEQYF.